The next 20 T cell receptor beta chains were all read from a single sample in a study of T-cell reconstitution after alpha-beta-depleted transplantation in children (TCRdb year 2016). This specimen's treatment or condition label, interpreted: allogeneic hematopoietic cell transplantation with graft depleted of TCRalphabeta T cells and CD19 B cells. Libraries were constructed by PCR. The instrument given in TCRdb is Illumina HiSeq 2500. TCR libraries were prepared with molecular barcoding, using unique molecular identifiers to normalize TCRbeta repertoire quantification. TCRdb ran its own pipeline on the public reads, namely fastp trimming at Q25 and MiXCR clone calling, and kept in-frame beta chains. All rows with the same CDR3 protein become a single entry with the most common DNA and genes. The sample table contains over 450,000 distinct CDR3 sequences; only one count was recorded for more than 9% of them. The ten largest clones add up to around 2% of the sample.

The input for sequencing was PBMCs, taken before TCRalphabeta/CD19-depleted stem cell transplant. The receptors were sampled from a child aged 2-15 years with inherited bone marrow failure, due to receive a stem cell transplant.

This clonotype was counted at least ten times. The rearrangement links TRBV28 to TRBJ2-1; possible D gene TRBD1, 7 bases. The CDR3 runs 16 residues. Germline V gene data show CDR1 as MDHEN and CDR2 as SYDVKM. V was pared by 3 bases and J by 4 bases, with 16 bases between. As DNA, the CDR3 is TGTGCCAGCAGTTTTGCAGGCAGGGGGGATTACAATGAGCAGTTCTTC. This codes for CASSFAGRGDYNEQFF. Full variable domain (missing parts from reference TRBV28 and TRBJ2-1): DVKVTQSSRYLVKRTGEKVFLECVQDMDHENMFWYRQDPGLGLRLIYFSYDVKMKEKGDIPEGYSVSREKKERFSLILESASTNQTSMYLCASSFAGRGDYNEQFFGPGTRLTVL.

This clonotype was recorded only once. Just one base apart from a much larger clone, this may be a read error. The V and J genes are TRBV6-1 and TRBJ1-5; D is uncertain. V lost 6 bases and J 0 bases, leaving 18 bases between the germline ends. Germline V lookup: CDR1 MNHNS, CDR2 SASEGT. CDR3 length: 17 amino acids. The CDR3 spells CASRTRSGKGSNQPQHF. CDR3 nucleotides: TGTGCCAGCAGGACGCGATCCGGGAAAGGTAGCAATCAGCCCCAGCATTTT.

The sample holds many counts of this clonotype. The chain couples TRBV28 to TRBJ2-6; D is uncertain. Trimming removed 2 bases at V and 4 bases at J, with 18 bases between. The CDR3 totals 18 residues. CDR1 is MDHEN and CDR2 is SYDVKM in the germline V gene. The CDR3 loop is CASSLIGHANSGANVLTF. The CDR3 coding sequence is TGTGCCAGCAGTTTAATCGGTCATGCAAACTCCGGGGCCAACGTCCTGACTTTC.

This clonotype has a count of ten or more. The chain recombines TRBV11-2 with TRBJ2-7; D remains ambiguous. Trimming took off 3 bases at V and 0 bases at J, with 9 bases between the two ends. CDR1 SGHAT and CDR2 FQNNGV come from the germline V gene. The CDR3 length is 14 residues. The CDR3, as DNA: TGTGCCAGCAGCTTCGGACCGCGCTCCTACGAGCAGTACTTC. Encoded protein: CASSFGPRSYEQYF.

This clonotype has a handful of counts. Written as DNA, the CDR3 is TGCGCCAGCAGCTTGGTTGGTGCACTAGCGGGGACACAAGAGACCCAGTACTTC. Its translation: CASSLVGALAGTQETQYF. This chain uses TRBV5-1 with TRBJ2-5; 10 bases match TRBD2. CDR1 and CDR2 from the germline V gene are SGHRS and YFSETQ. The CDR3 loop spans 18 amino acids. V shed 0 bases, J shed 2 bases, and the junction held 10 bases outside the gene matches.

This clonotype appeared many times. The chain couples TRBV20-1 to TRBJ2-1; the match to TRBD2 covers 8 bases. This CDR3 comprises 15 residues. The trim removed 2 bases at V and 8 bases at J, leaving 11 bases unmatched. Germline CDR1 and CDR2: DFQATT and SNEGSKA (reference sequence). CDR3 DNA: TGCAGTGCTAGATCAGCGGGACTAGAGGGGCATGAGCAGTTCTTC. Translated, it gives CSARSAGLEGHEQFF.

The chain has TRBV3-1 and TRBJ2-5, with 10 bases aligning to TRBD2. This CDR3 has 16 amino acids. V shed 3 bases and J 5 bases; nucleotides not matched to a gene: 9. In germline, CDR1 is LGHDT, CDR2 YNNKEL (reference sequence). CDR3 sequence (DNA): TGTGCCAGCAGCCATAAGCGGGAGGGCCTTCTGGAGACCCAGTACTTC. Its translation: CASSHKREGLLETQYF.

At least ten counts were recorded for this clonotype. The chain is built from TRBV6-2 or TRBV6-3 and TRBJ2-1; D may be TRBD1 (6 bases). The V end was cut by 0 bases, the J end by 4 bases, with 10 bases between. The CDR3 contains 15 residues. Looked up from germline, CDR1 is MNHEY and CDR2 is SVGEGT. CDR3 in DNA: TGTGCCAGCAGTTACTCGGGGGCTGGATACAATGAGCAGTTCTTC. It codes for CASSYSGAGYNEQFF.

The chain recombines TRBV7-2 with TRBJ2-3; 9 nucleotides line up with TRBD2. CDR3 length: 16 residues. The germline V gene has CDR1 SGHTA and CDR2 FQGNSA. Unmatched junction bases numbered 4, after V lost 1 base and J lost 2 bases. DNA for the CDR3: TGTGCCAGCAGCTTAGGCGGGAGGGGAACCACAGATACGCAGTATTTT. As protein: CASSLGGRGTTDTQYF.

There are many counts of this clonotype. This chain joins TRBV4-1 and TRBJ1-4, with unresolved D. Germline V gene data show CDR1 as MGHRA and CDR2 as YSYEKL. V was pared by 0 bases and J by 7 bases, with 9 bases between. The CDR3 is 14 amino acids. The CDR3 is CASSQDRALEKLFF. CDR3 DNA sequence: TGCGCCAGCAGCCAAGATAGGGCGCTTGAAAAACTGTTTTTT.

CDR3 region: CASSPVLTSGRAETQYF. The CDR3 region has the DNA TGTGCCAGCAGCCCCGTCCTGACTAGCGGGAGGGCGGAGACCCAGTACTTC. V gene TRBV4-2 combines with J gene TRBJ2-5; 14 bases map to TRBD2. CDR3 size: 17 residues. Per the germline V gene, CDR1 is LGHNA and CDR2 is YNFKEQ. V trimming: 4 bases; J trimming: 5 bases; junction bases outside the gene matches: 9.

Ten or more counts support this clonotype. The V gene is TRBV10-3, the J gene TRBJ1-5; D might be TRBD1 (5 bases). V lost 8 bases and J 3 bases, leaving 11 bases between the germline ends. This CDR3 contains 13 residues. Germline V lookup: CDR1 ENHRY, CDR2 SYGVKD. The chain's CDR3 is CAIGRDVNQPQHF. DNA of the CDR3: TGTGCCATCGGTAGGGACGTCAATCAGCCCCAGCATTTT.

This clonotype came up many times. V usage is TRBV7-9 and J usage is TRBJ2-7, with D perhaps TRBD1 (6 bases). V shed 8 bases and J shed 0 bases, with 11 bases lying between them. The CDR3 consists of 13 residues. Germline assignment: CDR1 SEHNR and CDR2 FQNEAQ (reference sequence). CDR3 DNA: TGTGCCAGCCCCCCGACAGGCTCCTACGAGCAGTACTTC. It specifies CASPPTGSYEQYF.

The table lists this clonotype with many counts. The chain links TRBV19 to TRBJ1-1, with D unclear. The CDR3 sequence is 15 residues long. Germline CDR1 and CDR2: LNHDA and SQIVND (reference sequence). Trimming took 7 bases from V and 0 from J, leaving 15 bases between them. DNA of the CDR3: TGTGCCAGTACGTTTCTAGGTGGGATGAACACTGAAGCTTTCTTT. This codes for CASTFLGGMNTEAFF.

This clonotype was counted many times. The CDR3 coding sequence is TGTGCCATCAGTGTAGGGAGGACCATCGCCCGCACAGATACGCAGTATTTT. It specifies CAISVGRTIARTDTQYF. The V and J genes are TRBV10-3 and TRBJ2-3; D is possibly TRBD2 (6 bases). The germline V and J ends were trimmed by 4 bases and 1 base, with 18 bases remaining between them. The CDR3 extends over 17 amino acids. Germline-derived CDR1 and CDR2 are ENHRY and SYGVKD.

This clonotype was detected many times. The chain has TRBV5-1 and TRBJ2-5; TRBD2 matches 7 bases. Germline CDR1 SGHRS, CDR2 YFSETQ. The CDR3 spans 15 residues. V was pared by 6 bases and J by 1 base, with 9 bases of the junction left unmatched. In DNA, the CDR3 is TGCGCCAGCACCCCTGGGAGGGGCCCCCAAGAGACCCAGTACTTC. Amino acid sequence: CASTPGRGPQETQYF.

This clonotype showed up many times. The J gene is TRBJ1-5, the V gene TRBV28, with a tentative D call TRBD1 (6 bases). The CDR3 is 13 amino acids. Germline values: CDR1 MDHEN, CDR2 SYDVKM. Trimming shortened V by 6 bases and J by 2 bases, and 8 bases separated the two germline ends. In DNA, the CDR3 is TGTGCCAGCAGGAGGACAGGCAATCAGCCCCAGCATTTT. Amino acid sequence: CASRRTGNQPQHF.

As concerns this clonotype: This likely came from a read error, as a far larger clone is one base away. The chain couples TRBV12-3 or TRBV12-4 to TRBJ2-2; perhaps TRBD1 as D (5 bases). Trimming took off 3 bases at V and 9 bases at J, with 8 bases between the two ends. The CDR3 runs 12 residues. CDR3 DNA: TGTGCCAGCAGTTTTGGGGCCCGGGAGCTGTTTTTT. Translation: CASSFGARELFF.

This clonotype was counted many times. This sequence joins TRBV20-1 and TRBJ2-4; 9 bases line up with TRBD1. Germline lookup yields CDR1 DFQATT and CDR2 SNEGSKA (reference sequence). The length of the CDR3 is 13 residues. Trimming took 5 bases from V and 8 from J; bases not matched to a gene: 7. The CDR3 nucleotides read TGCAGTGCTGAACAGGGGGCTGGGGACATTCAGTACTTC. It yields the protein CSAEQGAGDIQYF.

This clonotype has more than one count but fewer than ten. The J gene is TRBJ2-1, the V gene TRBV7-8; 9 positions agree with TRBD2. V gave up 5 bases and J gave up 4 bases; unmatched junction bases: 6. This CDR3 spans 15 amino acids. Germline CDR1 is SGHVS and CDR2 is FQNEAQ. The CDR3 region has the DNA TGTGCCAGCAGCATTAGCGGGAGAGGGTACAATGAGCAGTTCTTC. Translating gives CASSISGRGYNEQFF.